This entry describes one TCR beta chain. Its antigen is still unknown. Trimming took 8 bases from V and 4 from J; bases not matched to a gene: 6. The CDR3 sequence is 13 residues long. Germline CDR1 SEHNR, CDR2 FQNEAQ (reference sequence). The sample comes from a study of cytomegalovirus exposure and HLA in healthy donors. Study observations and caveats: A later analysis revealed that TCR association rates differed between HLA loci, peaking at DRB1 and bottoming out at HLA-C. Listed as cytomegalovirus-associated were about 160 TCR beta chains. Presence/absence analysis assumed near-uniform sequencing depth across donors. Prediction of most subjects' HLA-A and HLA-B alleles by TCR beta sequences was reportedly accurate.

The PCR employed 60 Vbeta primers together with 13 Jbeta primers. Some clones are missing from TCRdb's copy, which holds only in-frame ones; the method was immunoSEQ multiplex PCR. The sample includes about 160,000 clones, roughly 80% of them seen just once. This chain uses TRBV7-9 with TRBJ2-7; 9 nucleotides match TRBD2. This sequence originates from a man aged 18 to 35 in good health and CMV-seronegative. Sequencing input: PBMCs. CDR3 in amino acids: CASEGSGRYEQYF. CDR3 sequence (DNA): TGTGCCAGCGAGGGAAGCGGGAGGTACGAGCAGTACTTC.